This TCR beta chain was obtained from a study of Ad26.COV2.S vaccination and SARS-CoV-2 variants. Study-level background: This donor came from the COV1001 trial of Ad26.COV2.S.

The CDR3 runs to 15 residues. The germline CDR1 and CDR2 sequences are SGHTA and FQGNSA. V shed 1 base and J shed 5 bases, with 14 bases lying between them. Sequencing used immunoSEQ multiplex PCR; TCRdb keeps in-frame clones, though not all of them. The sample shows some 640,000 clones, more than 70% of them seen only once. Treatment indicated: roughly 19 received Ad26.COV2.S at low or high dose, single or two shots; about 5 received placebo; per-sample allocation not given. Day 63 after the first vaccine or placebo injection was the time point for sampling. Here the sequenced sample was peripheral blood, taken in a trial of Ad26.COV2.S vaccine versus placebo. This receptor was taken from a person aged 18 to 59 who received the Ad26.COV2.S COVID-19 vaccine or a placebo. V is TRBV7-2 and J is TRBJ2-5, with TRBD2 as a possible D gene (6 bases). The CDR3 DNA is TGTGCCAGCAGCTTAGGGAGTAGCGGTGGTGAGACCCAGTACTTC. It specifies CASSLGSSGGETQYF.